Listed below are T cell receptor beta chains from one sample, sequenced in a study of T cell responses to AZD1222 COVID-19 vaccine. Repertoires were generated with immunoSEQ multiplex PCR, while TCRdb's copy carries only in-frame clones and drops some. Of about 130,000 clones listed, about 90% were seen once; the top ten hold approximately 2%. Source: peripheral blood, taken 28 days after the second AZD1222 dose. All receptors come from an adult who received the AZD1222 COVID-19 vaccine. CDR3s include the opening cysteine and the closing phenylalanine or tryptophan. A D gene is named only where the DNA matches it firmly. Part of the rows lack a size; the others show once, few, many or a class for expanded clones.

CDR3aa | CDR3nt | abundance | j_gene | v_gene | d_gene
CASSRDRGGTEAFF | TGCGCCAGCAGCCGGGACAGGGGCGGCACTGAAGCTTTCTTT | . | TRBJ1-1 | TRBV5-1 | TRBD1
CASSMDRDRGYTF | TGTGCCAGTAGTATGGACAGGGACCGTGGCTACACCTTC | . | TRBJ1-2 | TRBV19 | TRBD1
CATSRGAQGWTEAFF | TGTGCCACCAGCAGAGGAGCCCAGGGCTGGACTGAAGCTTTCTTT | once | TRBJ1-1 | TRBV15 | .
CASSPGADRATEAFF | TGTGCCAGCTCACCAGGAGCGGACAGGGCCACTGAAGCTTTCTTT | . | TRBJ1-1 | TRBV18 | TRBD1
CASSQVTGELFF | TGCGCCAGCAGCCAAGTAACCGGGGAGCTGTTTTTT | . | TRBJ2-2 | TRBV4-1 | .
CASSSRYGAPLGGKTEAFF | TGTGCCAGCAGTTCAAGATACGGGGCTCCATTAGGGGGTAAGACTGAAGCTTTCTTT | . | TRBJ1-1 | TRBV6-2/TRBV6-3 | .
CASSLNRGQVAAEAFF | TGCGCCAGCAGCTTGAACAGGGGGCAAGTTGCTGCTGAAGCTTTCTTT | . | TRBJ1-1 | TRBV5-1 | TRBD1
CASTPRGTRAETQYF | TGCGCCAGCACCCCCCGCGGGACTAGGGCGGAGACCCAGTACTTC | . | TRBJ2-5 | TRBV5-1 | TRBD2
CAISGLRNEQFF | TGTGCCATCAGTGGGCTTAGGAATGAGCAGTTCTTC | . | TRBJ2-1 | TRBV10-3 | .
CASRTDIGPGNTIYF | TGTGCCAGCAGGACGGACATCGGGCCTGGAAACACCATATATTTT | once | TRBJ1-3 | TRBV6-5 | .
CASSPAYSNQPQHF | TGTGCCAGCAGCCCAGCTTATAGCAATCAGCCCCAGCATTTT | once | TRBJ1-5 | TRBV5-5 | .
CASTPGLAGSTDTQYF | TGTGCCAGCACCCCGGGACTAGCGGGAAGCACAGATACGCAGTATTTT | . | TRBJ2-3 | TRBV11-1 | TRBD2
CASSFRTDHNEQFF | TGTGCCAGCAGTTTCCGGACTGACCACAATGAGCAGTTCTTC | once | TRBJ2-1 | TRBV6-5 | .
CASSPGSGQGGYGYTF | TGCGCCAGCAGCCCTGGCTCCGGACAGGGAGGCTATGGCTACACCTTC | . | TRBJ1-2 | TRBV5-1 | TRBD1
CASSNQGSNQPQHF | TGTGCCAGCAGTAACCAGGGTAGCAATCAGCCCCAGCATTTT | . | TRBJ1-5 | TRBV27 | .
CASSEQGGGGNQPQHF | TGTGCCAGCAGTGAACAGGGAGGGGGTGGCAATCAGCCCCAGCATTTT | . | TRBJ1-5 | TRBV6-1 | .
CASSSPVLAGSSYNEQFF | TGTGCCAGCAGTAGTCCCGTTTTAGCGGGAAGCTCCTACAATGAGCAGTTCTTC | . | TRBJ2-1 | TRBV25-1 | TRBD2
CASSPTDTGYGYTF | TGTGCCAGCAGCCCGACGGACACCGGCTATGGCTACACCTTC | . | TRBJ1-2 | TRBV9 | .
CASSYRDNYGYTF | TGTGCCAGCAGTTACCGTGACAACTATGGCTACACCTTC | few | TRBJ1-2 | TRBV6-2/TRBV6-3 | .
CATRLEGWAGELFF | TGTGCCACCAGACTTGAGGGGTGGGCCGGGGAGCTGTTTTTT | . | TRBJ2-2 | TRBV15 | .
CASSRPYNEQFF | TGTGCCAGCAGTAGGCCCTACAATGAGCAGTTCTTC | . | TRBJ2-1 | TRBV6-6 | .
CASSLMGWASGRKDTQYF | TGTGCCAGCAGCTTAATGGGGTGGGCTAGCGGGAGGAAAGATACGCAGTATTTT | . | TRBJ2-3 | TRBV7-3 | TRBD2
CASSFDLNTEAFF | TGTGCCAGCAGTTTCGACCTGAACACTGAAGCTTTCTTT | . | TRBJ1-1 | TRBV12-3/TRBV12-4 | .
CASSQAGLAGATYEQYF | TGCGCCAGCAGCCAAGCGGGACTAGCGGGCGCTACCTACGAGCAGTACTTC | . | TRBJ2-7 | TRBV4-1 | TRBD2
CASSVSGSSGNTIYF | TGTGCCAGCAGCGTATCGGGGAGCTCTGGAAACACCATATATTTT | . | TRBJ1-3 | TRBV9 | .